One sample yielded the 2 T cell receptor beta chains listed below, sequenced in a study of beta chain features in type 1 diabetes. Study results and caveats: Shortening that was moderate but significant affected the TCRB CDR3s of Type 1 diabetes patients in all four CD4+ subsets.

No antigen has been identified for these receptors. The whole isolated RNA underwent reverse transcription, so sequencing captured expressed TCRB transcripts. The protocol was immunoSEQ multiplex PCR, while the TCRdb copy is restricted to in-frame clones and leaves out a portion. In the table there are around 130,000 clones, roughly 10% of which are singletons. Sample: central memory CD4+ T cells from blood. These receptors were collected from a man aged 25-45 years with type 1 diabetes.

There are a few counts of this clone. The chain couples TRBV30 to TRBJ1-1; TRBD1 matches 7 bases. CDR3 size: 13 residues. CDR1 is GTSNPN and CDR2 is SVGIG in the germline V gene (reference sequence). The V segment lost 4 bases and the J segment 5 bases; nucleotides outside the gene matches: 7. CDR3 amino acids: CAWTMTGSTEAFF. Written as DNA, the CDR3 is TGTGCCTGGACGATGACAGGGTCTACTGAAGCTTTCTTT.

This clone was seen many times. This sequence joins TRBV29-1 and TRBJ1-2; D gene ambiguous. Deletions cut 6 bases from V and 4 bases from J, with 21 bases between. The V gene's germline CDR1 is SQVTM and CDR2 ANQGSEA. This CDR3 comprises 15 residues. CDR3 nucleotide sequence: TGCAGCGTCCAAGAATTAGGAGCTAGAGGCTATGGCTACACCTTC. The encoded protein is CSVQELGARGYGYTF.